These 28 T cell receptor beta chains originate from one sample sequenced in a study of T cells in tuberculosis. Cells were sorted from thawed PBMC rested overnight and stained with GMM-loaded CD1B tetramer, viability dye and anti-CD3. The lipid loaded on the CD1B tetramers was C32 glucose monomycolate from Rhodococcus equi. TCRdb keeps only in-frame clones here, not all; method: immunoSEQ multiplex PCR. The data show about 88,000 clones, with around 90% seen just once and 1.5% to 2% held by the top ten. The sample comprised CD1b-GMM tetramer-negative cells sorted from PBMCs. Receptors were obtained from an adult woman with latent tuberculosis.

This clone occurred once. J is TRBJ2-3 and V is TRBV11-2; 9 bases are a match to TRBD2. Per germline, CDR1 SGHAT and CDR2 FQNNGV. Germline trimming cut 4 bases from V and 5 bases from J; bases unmatched to any gene: 13. The CDR3 length is 17 residues. The CDR3 region is CASSSHGTLTSGDTQYF. The CDR3 DNA reads as TGTGCCAGCAGCTCCCACGGAACCTTGACTAGCGGAGATACGCAGTATTTT.

The chain has TRBV6-6 and TRBJ2-1; 9 positions match TRBD1. Germline V lookup: CDR1 MNHNY, CDR2 SVGAGI (reference sequence). Trimming cost V 6 bases and J 1 base; bases outside gene matches: 7. The CDR3 covers 16 residues. The CDR3 loop is CASRLQGARSYNEQFF. The DNA of the CDR3 is TGTGCCAGCAGACTACAGGGGGCTCGATCCTACAATGAGCAGTTCTTC.

The CDR3 loop is CSAGGEKGSYEQYF. CDR3 nucleotides: TGCAGCGCTGGAGGGGAGAAGGGCTCCTACGAGCAGTACTTC. This chain joins TRBV29-1 and TRBJ2-7, with D maybe TRBD2 (6 bases). Germline values: CDR1 SQVTM, CDR2 ANQGSEA. V shed 7 bases and J shed 0 bases, with 16 bases lying between them. This CDR3 comprises 14 residues.

V gene TRBV7-2 combines with J gene TRBJ2-2; the match to TRBD2 covers 13 bases. The CDR3 spans 18 residues. Germline-derived CDR1 and CDR2 are SGHTA and FQGNSA. With V trimmed by 2 bases and J by 0 bases, 3 bases remained unmatched. DNA for the CDR3: TGTGCCAGCAGCTTATATACTAGCGGGGGGGCGAACACCGGGGAGCTGTTTTTT. It encodes CASSLYTSGGANTGELFF. Together with reference TRBV7-2 and TRBJ2-2, the CDR3 gives the full variable domain: GAGVSQSPSNKVTEKGKDVELRCDPISGHTALYWYRQSLGQGLEFLIYFQGNSAPDKSGLPSDRFSAERTGGSVSTLTIQRTQQEDSAVYLCASSLYTSGGANTGELFFGEGSRLTVL.

This rearrangement joins TRBV5-1 to TRBJ1-1; D possibly corresponds to TRBD1 (6 bases). V gave up 3 bases and J gave up 2 bases, with 11 bases separating them. CDR1 is SGHRS, CDR2 YFSETQ, per germline. This CDR3 has 14 residues. As DNA, the CDR3 is TGCGCCAGCAGCTACGACAGGAAAAACACTGAAGCTTTCTTT. It specifies CASSYDRKNTEAFF.

The rearrangement joins TRBV5-1 to TRBJ2-1; 9 bases fit TRBD1. This CDR3 is built from 15 residues. Losses at the gene ends were 4 bases for V and 9 bases for J; bases not matched to a gene: 11. CDR1 is SGHRS, CDR2 YFSETQ, per germline. The CDR3 region is CASSDPGQGLLEQFF. DNA of the CDR3: TGCGCCAGCAGCGATCCTGGACAGGGGCTTCTTGAGCAGTTCTTC.

The count of this clone is one. This chain uses TRBV6-4 with TRBJ2-2; TRBD2 aligns across 8 bases. The germline V gene has CDR1 MRHNA and CDR2 SNTAGT. This CDR3 spans 18 amino acids. V was clipped by 0 bases and J by 0 bases; unmatched bases: 6. The CDR3 nucleotides read TGTGCCAGCAGTGACTCGGGACTCGGGGGGGCGAACACCGGGGAGCTGTTTTTT. Its protein is CASSDSGLGGANTGELFF.

This chain's CDR3 is CASILGTVNTEAFF. CDR3 nucleotides: TGTGCCAGCATTTTAGGGACAGTGAACACTGAAGCTTTCTTT. The chain links TRBV7-9 to TRBJ1-1; 7 bases map to TRBD1. The junction had 5 bases not matched to a gene; V was cut back by 7 bases and J by 0 bases. The germline V gene encodes CDR1 SEHNR and CDR2 FQNEAQ (reference sequence). The CDR3 consists of 14 residues.

The rearrangement uses TRBV5-1 and TRBJ1-6; D not certain. Per the germline V gene, CDR1 is SGHRS and CDR2 is YFSETQ. V dropped 1 base and J dropped 10 bases, with 15 bases sitting between them. This CDR3 region has 15 residues. CDR3 residues: CASSLYLGSDSPLHF. The CDR3 nucleotides are TGCGCCAGCAGCTTGTACTTAGGCAGCGACTCACCCCTCCACTTT.

The count of this clone is one. This chain links TRBV6-5 with TRBJ1-1; TRBD1 agrees at 9 bases. Per germline, CDR1 MNHEY and CDR2 SVGAGI. This CDR3 has 13 amino acids. V lost 5 bases, J lost 5 bases, and 3 bases stayed unmatched. The CDR3 protein is CASSDRGNTEAFF. In nucleotides, the CDR3 is TGTGCCAGCAGTGACAGGGGGAATACTGAAGCTTTCTTT.

This chain links TRBV15 with TRBJ1-3; D is ambiguous. CDR3 size: 17 residues. Germline V gives CDR1 LNHNV, CDR2 YYDKDF (reference sequence). Trimming removed 2 bases from V and 0 bases from J, with 14 bases in between. CDR3 region: CATSRLEGTFSGNTIYF. CDR3 DNA: TGTGCCACCAGCAGACTGGAGGGAACCTTCTCTGGAAACACCATATATTTT. The full variable domain, with the rest looked up from reference TRBV15 and TRBJ1-3, is DAMVIQNPRYQVTQFGKPVTLSCSQTLNHNVMYWYQQKSSQAPKLLFHYYDKDFNNEADTPDNFQSRRPNTSFCFLDIRSPGLGDTAMYLCATSRLEGTFSGNTIYFGEGSWLTVV.

This chain joins TRBV27 and TRBJ2-7; D is possibly TRBD1 (5 bases). The CDR3 is 13 amino acids. Per the germline V gene, CDR1 is MNHEY and CDR2 is SMNVEV (reference sequence). V was clipped by 6 bases and J by 3 bases, with 12 bases between them. CDR3 in amino acids: CASSWGNSYEQYF. The CDR3 DNA reads as TGTGCCAGCAGCTGGGGCAACAGCTACGAGCAGTACTTC.

V usage is TRBV11-2 and J usage is TRBJ2-5, with 7 bases aligning to TRBD2. The CDR3 loop spans 16 amino acids. Germline CDR1 reads SGHAT; CDR2 reads FQNNGV. The V segment lost 8 bases and the J segment 4 bases; nucleotides outside the gene matches: 16. Written as DNA, the CDR3 is TGTGCCAGCGGAAAGCGGCGGGGGATTCTGGGAGAGACCCAGTACTTC. Residues: CASGKRRGILGETQYF.

The CDR3 sequence is CAVRGRQVSYEQYF. In nucleotides, the CDR3 is TGTGCCGTCAGGGGGAGACAAGTCTCCTACGAGCAGTACTTC. The V and J genes are TRBV6-6 and TRBJ2-5, with 7 bases fitting TRBD1. Gene TRBJ2-7 matches the end of the DNA better, so the J call may be wrong. Looked up from germline, CDR1 is MNHNY and CDR2 is SVGAGI (reference sequence). This CDR3 contains 14 residues.

V is TRBV11-2 and J is TRBJ2-5, with 8 positions matching TRBD1. The V segment lost 5 bases and the J segment 9 bases; nucleotides outside the gene matches: 11. CDR3 length equals 14 residues. CDR1 is SGHAT, CDR2 FQNNGV, per germline. Here the CDR3 reads CASSARDRPSAQYF. CDR3 DNA: TGTGCCAGCAGCGCCCGGGACAGGCCTTCGGCCCAGTACTTC.

The chain uses TRBV30 and TRBJ2-3, with D perhaps TRBD2 (6 bases). The V end lost 0 bases, the J end lost 1 base, and 8 bases lay between the germline ends. Looked up from germline, CDR1 is GTSNPN and CDR2 is SVGIG (reference sequence). The CDR3 runs 14 residues. For the CDR3, the DNA is TGTGCCTGGAGTGTGTTAGCGGGCACAGATACGCAGTATTTT. Amino acid sequence: CAWSVLAGTDTQYF.

This clone was seen many times. This chain joins TRBV6-6 and TRBJ2-1, with a weak D call TRBD1 (5 bases). V was cut by 5 bases and J by 7 bases, with 9 bases left in between. CDR1 MNHNY and CDR2 SVGAGI come from the germline V gene (reference sequence). The CDR3 extends over 12 amino acids. The CDR3 bases are TGTGCCAGCAGTCCGGACATTAATGAGCAGTTCTTC. Its protein is CASSPDINEQFF.

The chain links TRBV5-1 to TRBJ2-3; 8 nucleotides align to TRBD2. Per germline, CDR1 SGHRS and CDR2 YFSETQ. This CDR3 spans 15 amino acids. V lost 0 bases to trimming and J lost 3 bases; unmatched junction nucleotides: 3. Here the CDR3 reads CASSLDSGETDTQYF. CDR3 DNA sequence: TGCGCCAGCAGCTTGGATAGCGGGGAGACAGATACGCAGTATTTT. Looking up the rest from reference TRBV5-1 and TRBJ2-3 gives the full variable domain: KAGVTQTPRYLIKTRGQQVTLSCSPISGHRSVSWYQQTPGQGLQFLFEYFSETQRNKGNFPGRFSGRQFSNSRSEMNVSTLELGDSALYLCASSLDSGETDTQYFGPGTRLTVL.

V usage is TRBV9 and J usage is TRBJ1-2; D perhaps matches TRBD1 (5 bases). The V gene's germline CDR1 is SGDLS and CDR2 YYNGEE. The CDR3 contains 14 residues. Trimming left V 0 bases short and J 0 bases short, with 6 bases between. Here the CDR3 reads CASSVGRANYGYTF. Here the CDR3 DNA reads TGTGCCAGCAGCGTAGGCAGGGCTAACTATGGCTACACCTTC.

This clone has a handful of counts. The chain joins TRBV10-3 to TRBJ2-2, with D possibly matching TRBD1 (6 bases). The CDR3 is 12 residues long. The germline V gene has CDR1 ENHRY and CDR2 SYGVKD. Trimming stripped 10 bases from V and 1 base from J, with 7 bases between. The CDR3 nucleotides read TGTGCCACGGGACAGAACACCGGGGAGCTGTTTTTT. It yields the protein CATGQNTGELFF.

This clone was detected once. The rearrangement uses TRBV5-5 and TRBJ1-2; 7 bases agree with TRBD1. Unmatched junction bases numbered 4, after V lost 4 bases and J lost 4 bases. The CDR3 totals 13 residues. The V gene's germline CDR1 is SGHKS and CDR2 YYEKEE (reference sequence). The CDR3 nucleotides read TGTGCCAGCAGCCGACAGGGTAGCTATGGCTACACCTTC. It codes for CASSRQGSYGYTF.

Only one count was recorded for this clone. The genes are TRBV18 and TRBJ2-3; D gene unclear. Germline V gene sequence: CDR1 KGHSH, CDR2 LQKENI. The CDR3 has 16 amino acids. V was pared by 2 bases and J by 3 bases, with 15 bases between. The CDR3 nucleotides are TGTGCCAGCTCACCATCCTCTATCAATCCAACAGATACGCAGTATTTT. Its translation is CASSPSSINPTDTQYF.

The chain has TRBV6-5 and TRBJ1-6, with D possibly matching TRBD1 (5 bases). CDR3 length equals 15 residues. V lost 7 bases to trimming and J lost 1 base, with 11 bases between them. Germline CDR1 is MNHEY and CDR2 is SVGAGI. CDR3 in DNA: TGTGCCAGCACCCACGGGGGTTCCTATAATTCACCCCTCCACTTT. Protein: CASTHGGSYNSPLHF.

This chain uses TRBV5-1 with TRBJ1-2, with 9 bases aligning to TRBD1. CDR3 size: 13 residues. Looked up from germline, CDR1 is SGHRS and CDR2 is YFSETQ. Losses at the gene ends were 7 bases for V and 6 bases for J; bases not matched to a gene: 7. CDR3 sequence: CASRMWDRDGYTF. In nucleotides, the CDR3 is TGCGCCAGCCGTATGTGGGACAGGGATGGCTACACCTTC.

This sequence joins TRBV5-1 and TRBJ2-1, with 10 bases aligning to TRBD2. The CDR3 sequence is 16 residues long. V shed 0 bases and J 9 bases; nucleotides not matched to a gene: 9. Germline V CDR1 and CDR2: SGHRS, YFSETQ. The CDR3 DNA is TGCGCCAGCAGCTTGGATCCTAGCGGGGGAGCCAGTGAGCAGTTCTTC. It codes for CASSLDPSGGASEQFF.

In DNA form, the CDR3 reads TGCGCCAGCAGCTTACGGACTAGTTGGGCCCCATCCCACACAGATACGCAGTATTTT. Its protein product is CASSLRTSWAPSHTDTQYF. The V call is TRBV5-1, the J call TRBJ2-3, with 7 bases lining up with TRBD2. The CDR3 is 19 residues long. V gave up 2 bases and J gave up 2 bases; unmatched junction bases: 17. Germline values: CDR1 SGHRS, CDR2 YFSETQ.

V usage is TRBV5-4 and J usage is TRBJ1-1; 9 positions match TRBD1. Per the germline V gene, CDR1 is SGHNT and CDR2 is YYREEE (reference sequence). This CDR3 is 15 amino acids long. After removal of 4 bases from V and 0 bases from J, the junction contained 4 bases not matched to a gene. This CDR3 reads CASSPWTGVNTEAFF. CDR3 nucleotide sequence: TGTGCCAGCAGCCCGTGGACAGGGGTGAACACTGAAGCTTTCTTT.

Written as DNA, the CDR3 is TGCGCCAGCAGCCAAGTCGCGGGGGGGCGATCTAGCACAGATACGCAGTATTTT. It is translated as CASSQVAGGRSSTDTQYF. The chain has TRBV4-3 and TRBJ2-3; 9 positions match TRBD2. The CDR3 runs to 18 residues. The V gene end was trimmed by 1 base and the J gene end by 0 bases; junction bases not matched to a gene: 8. In germline, CDR1 is LGHNA, CDR2 YSLEER.